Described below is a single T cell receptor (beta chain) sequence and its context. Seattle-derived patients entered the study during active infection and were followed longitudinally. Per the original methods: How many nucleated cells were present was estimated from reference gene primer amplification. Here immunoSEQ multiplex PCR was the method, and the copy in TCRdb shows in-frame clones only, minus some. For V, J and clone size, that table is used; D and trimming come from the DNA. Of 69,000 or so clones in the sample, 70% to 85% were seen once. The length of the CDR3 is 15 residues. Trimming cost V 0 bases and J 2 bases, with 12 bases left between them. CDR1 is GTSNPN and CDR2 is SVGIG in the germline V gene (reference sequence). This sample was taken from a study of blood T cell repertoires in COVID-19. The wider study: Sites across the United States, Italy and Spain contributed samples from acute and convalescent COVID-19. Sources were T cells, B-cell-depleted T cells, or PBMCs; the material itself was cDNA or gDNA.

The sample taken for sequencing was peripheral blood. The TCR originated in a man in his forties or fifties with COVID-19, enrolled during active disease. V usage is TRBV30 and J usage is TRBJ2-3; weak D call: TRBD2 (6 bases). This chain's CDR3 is CAWSVMAGYTDTQYF. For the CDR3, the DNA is TGTGCCTGGAGTGTAATGGCGGGGTACACAGATACGCAGTATTTT.